This TCR beta chain comes out of a study of cytomegalovirus exposure and HLA in healthy donors. Broader study findings: The study flagged about 160 TCR beta chains as cytomegalovirus-associated. Versus the roughly 690-donor mean, an Asian-associated ancestry cluster reportedly showed fewer N-insertions in a later analysis.

V dropped 6 bases and J dropped 5; count of bases not matched to a gene: 6. The CDR3 consists of 15 residues. The germline V gene encodes CDR1 MNHNS and CDR2 SASEGT. As regards this clone: Its antigen is still unknown.

PCR was performed using 60 Vbeta and 13 Jbeta primers. The repertoire was sequenced with immunoSEQ multiplex PCR; TCRdb's copy has only in-frame clones and lacks some. The repertoire holds 100,000 to 150,000 clones, with roughly 80% as singletons. The chain employs TRBV6-1 and TRBJ2-7, with 14 bases aligning to TRBD2. This clonotype originated in a man aged 35 to 55 in good health and CMV-seronegative. The source material was PBMCs. The CDR3 loop reads CASREGTSGRNEQYF. The CDR3 DNA is TGTGCCAGCAGAGAGGGGACTAGCGGGAGAAACGAGCAGTACTTC.